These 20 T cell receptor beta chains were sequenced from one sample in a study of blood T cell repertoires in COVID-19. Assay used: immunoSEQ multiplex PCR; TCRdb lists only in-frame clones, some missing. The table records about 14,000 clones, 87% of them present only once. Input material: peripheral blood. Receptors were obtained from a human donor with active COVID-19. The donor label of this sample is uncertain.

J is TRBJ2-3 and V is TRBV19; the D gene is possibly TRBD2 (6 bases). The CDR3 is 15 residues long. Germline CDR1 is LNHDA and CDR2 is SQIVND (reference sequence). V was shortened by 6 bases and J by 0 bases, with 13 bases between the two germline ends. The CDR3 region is CASRRDWGSTDTQYF. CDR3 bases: TGTGCCAGTAGGAGGGACTGGGGCAGCACAGATACGCAGTATTTT.

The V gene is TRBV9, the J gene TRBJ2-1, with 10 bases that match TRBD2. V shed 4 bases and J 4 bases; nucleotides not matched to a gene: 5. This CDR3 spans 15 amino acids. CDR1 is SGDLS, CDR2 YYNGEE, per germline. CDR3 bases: TGTGCCAGCAGCACTGGACTAGCGGTATACAATGAGCAGTTCTTC. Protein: CASSTGLAVYNEQFF.

Written as DNA, the CDR3 is TGTGCCAGCAGCCTAATGTCCGGGACCCAGTACTTC. This sequence encodes CASSLMSGTQYF. The chain recombines TRBV7-2 with TRBJ2-5, with D hard to call. From germline, CDR1 is SGHTA and CDR2 FQGNSA. Trimming took off 5 bases at V and 7 bases at J, with 11 bases between the two ends. The CDR3 has 12 residues. Combining the CDR3 with reference TRBV7-2 and TRBJ2-5 gives the whole variable domain GAGVSQSPSNKVTEKGKDVELRCDPISGHTALYWYRQSLGQGLEFLIYFQGNSAPDKSGLPSDRFSAERTGGSVSTLTIQRTQQEDSAVYLCASSLMSGTQYFGPGTRLLVL.

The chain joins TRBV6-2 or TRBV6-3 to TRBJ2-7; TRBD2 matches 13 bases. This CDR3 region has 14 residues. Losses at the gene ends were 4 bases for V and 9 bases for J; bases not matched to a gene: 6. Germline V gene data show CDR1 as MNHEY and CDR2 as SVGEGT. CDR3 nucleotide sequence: TGTGCCAGCAGTTCGGGACTAGCGGGATACCGGCAGTACTTC. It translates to CASSSGLAGYRQYF.

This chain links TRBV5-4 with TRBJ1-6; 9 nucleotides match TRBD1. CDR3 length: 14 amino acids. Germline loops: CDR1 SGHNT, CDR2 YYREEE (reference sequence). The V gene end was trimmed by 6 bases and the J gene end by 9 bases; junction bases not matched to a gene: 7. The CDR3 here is CASTQGQGRSPLHF. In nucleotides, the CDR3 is TGTGCCAGCACTCAGGGACAGGGCCGTTCACCCCTCCACTTT.

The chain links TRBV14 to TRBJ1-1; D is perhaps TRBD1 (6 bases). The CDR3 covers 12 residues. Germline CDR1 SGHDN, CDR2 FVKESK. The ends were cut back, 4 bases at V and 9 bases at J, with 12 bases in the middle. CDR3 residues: CASSLGGGKAFF. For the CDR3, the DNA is TGTGCCAGCAGCCTAGGGGGGGGCAAAGCTTTCTTT.

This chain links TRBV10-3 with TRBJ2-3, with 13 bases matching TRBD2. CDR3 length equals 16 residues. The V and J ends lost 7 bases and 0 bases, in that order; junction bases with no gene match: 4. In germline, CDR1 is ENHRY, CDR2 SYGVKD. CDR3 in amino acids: CAITEGLAGSTDTQYF. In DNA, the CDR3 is TGTGCCATCACCGAGGGACTAGCGGGGAGCACAGATACGCAGTATTTT.

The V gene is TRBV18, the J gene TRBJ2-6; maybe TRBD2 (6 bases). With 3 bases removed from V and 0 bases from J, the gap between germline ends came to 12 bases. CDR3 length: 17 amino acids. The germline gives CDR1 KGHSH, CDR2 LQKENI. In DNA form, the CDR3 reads TGTGCCAGCTCACCTGGAGGGCCCCACTCTGGGGCCAACGTCCTGACTTTC. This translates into CASSPGGPHSGANVLTF.

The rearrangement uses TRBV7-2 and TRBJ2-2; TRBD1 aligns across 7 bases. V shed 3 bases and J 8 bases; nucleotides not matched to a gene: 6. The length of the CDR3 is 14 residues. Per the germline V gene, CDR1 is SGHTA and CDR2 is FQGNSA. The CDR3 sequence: CASSFNQGEGELFF. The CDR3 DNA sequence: TGTGCCAGCAGCTTCAACCAGGGGGAAGGGGAGCTGTTTTTT.

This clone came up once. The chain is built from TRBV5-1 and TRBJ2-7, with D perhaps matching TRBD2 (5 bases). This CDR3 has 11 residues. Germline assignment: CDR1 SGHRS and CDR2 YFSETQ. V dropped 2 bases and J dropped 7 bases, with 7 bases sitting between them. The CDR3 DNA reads TGCGCCAGCAGCTTCACGGGGGAGCAGTACTTC. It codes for CASSFTGEQYF.

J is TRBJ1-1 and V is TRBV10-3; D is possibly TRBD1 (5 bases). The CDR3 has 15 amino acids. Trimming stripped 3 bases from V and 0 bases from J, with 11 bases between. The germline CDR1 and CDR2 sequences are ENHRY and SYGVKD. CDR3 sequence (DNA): TGTGCCATCAGTGAACAGGCCGGGTTGAACACTGAAGCTTTCTTT. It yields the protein CAISEQAGLNTEAFF.

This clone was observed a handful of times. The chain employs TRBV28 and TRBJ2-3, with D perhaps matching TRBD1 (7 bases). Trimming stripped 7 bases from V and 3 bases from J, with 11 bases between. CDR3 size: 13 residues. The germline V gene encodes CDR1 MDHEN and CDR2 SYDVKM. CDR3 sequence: CASIQGGTDTQYF. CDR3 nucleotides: TGTGCCAGCATCCAGGGGGGAACAGATACGCAGTATTTT.

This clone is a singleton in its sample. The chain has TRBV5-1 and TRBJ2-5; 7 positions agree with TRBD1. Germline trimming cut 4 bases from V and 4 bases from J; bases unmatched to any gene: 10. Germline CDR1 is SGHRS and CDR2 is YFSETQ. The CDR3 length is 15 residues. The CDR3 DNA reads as TGCGCCAGCAGCCTTTCCTATGCAGGGGGAGAGACCCAGTACTTC. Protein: CASSLSYAGGETQYF.

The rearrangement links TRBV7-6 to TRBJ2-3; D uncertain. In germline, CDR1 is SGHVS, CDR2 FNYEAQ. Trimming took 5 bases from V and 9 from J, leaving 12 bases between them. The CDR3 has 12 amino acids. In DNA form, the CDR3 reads TGTGCCAGCAGCCTGATCCACGGGACGCAGTATTTT. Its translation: CASSLIHGTQYF.

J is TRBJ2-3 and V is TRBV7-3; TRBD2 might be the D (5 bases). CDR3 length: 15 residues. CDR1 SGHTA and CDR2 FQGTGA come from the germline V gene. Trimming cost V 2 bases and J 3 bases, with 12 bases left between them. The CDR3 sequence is CASSLGLAYTDTQYF. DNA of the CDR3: TGTGCCAGCAGCTTAGGGTTAGCGTATACAGATACGCAGTATTTT.

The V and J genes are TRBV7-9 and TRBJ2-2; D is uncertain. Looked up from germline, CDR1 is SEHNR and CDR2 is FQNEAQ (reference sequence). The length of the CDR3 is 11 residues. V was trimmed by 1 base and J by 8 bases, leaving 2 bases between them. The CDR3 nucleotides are TGTGCCAGCAGCTTAGTAGGGGAGCTGTTTTTT. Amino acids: CASSLVGELFF.

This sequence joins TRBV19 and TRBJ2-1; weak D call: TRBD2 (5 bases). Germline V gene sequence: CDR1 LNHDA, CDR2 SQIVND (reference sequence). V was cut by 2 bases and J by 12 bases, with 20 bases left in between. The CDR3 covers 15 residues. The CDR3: CASSIKGGPGRGQFF. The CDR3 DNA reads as TGTGCCAGTAGTATAAAGGGCGGGCCCGGCCGCGGGCAGTTCTTC.

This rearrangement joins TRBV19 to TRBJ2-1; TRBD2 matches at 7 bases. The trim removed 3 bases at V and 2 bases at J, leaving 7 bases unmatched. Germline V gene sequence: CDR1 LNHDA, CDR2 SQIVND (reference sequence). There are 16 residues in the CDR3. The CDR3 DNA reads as TGTGCCAGTAGTATGTCTAGCGGACCACCCTACAATGAGCAGTTCTTC. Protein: CASSMSSGPPYNEQFF.

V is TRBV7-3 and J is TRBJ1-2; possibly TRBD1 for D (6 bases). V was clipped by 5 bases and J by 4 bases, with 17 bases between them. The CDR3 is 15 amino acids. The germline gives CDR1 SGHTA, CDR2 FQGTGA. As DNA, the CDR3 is TGTGCCAGCAGCGCATCCAGGGGCTCGACCTATGGCTACACCTTC. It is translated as CASSASRGSTYGYTF.

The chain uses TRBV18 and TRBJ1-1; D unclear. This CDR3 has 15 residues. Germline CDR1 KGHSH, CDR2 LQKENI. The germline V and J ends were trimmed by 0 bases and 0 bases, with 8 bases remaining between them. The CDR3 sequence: CASSPPGSLNTEAFF. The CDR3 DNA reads TGTGCCAGCTCACCACCGGGCAGCCTGAACACTGAAGCTTTCTTT.